A single sample gave rise to the 11 T cell receptor beta chains below, sequenced in a study of cytomegalovirus exposure and HLA in healthy donors. PCR employed 60 Vbeta and 13 Jbeta primers. Profiled with immunoSEQ multiplex PCR; TCRdb holds only in-frame clones, not every one. The sample shows roughly 160,000 clones, about 75% of them seen only once. The specimen sequenced was PBMCs. Receptors were obtained from a man aged 50-59 years in good health and CMV-seropositive.

The CDR3 nucleotides read TGTGCCAGCAGTGCCGGGACAGGGACCTACAATGAGCAGTTCTTC. It is translated as CASSAGTGTYNEQFF. The rearrangement links TRBV6-4 to TRBJ2-1; 9 nucleotides match TRBD1. Germline assignment: CDR1 MRHNA and CDR2 SNTAGT. The CDR3 loop spans 15 amino acids. J gave up 2 bases and V 4 bases, and 3 bases lay outside the gene matches.

Of note for this clone: The sample has other DNA sequences that encode this CDR3 too. The chain is built from TRBV29-1 and TRBJ2-2; weak D call: TRBD1 (7 bases). V was pared by 3 bases and J by 4 bases, with 12 bases between. The CDR3 is 14 amino acids. CDR1 and CDR2 from the germline V gene are SQVTM and ANQGSEA. The CDR3 region has the DNA TGCAGCGTTGAGGGCCAGGGGGGCACCGGGGAGCTGTTTTTT. Its protein is CSVEGQGGTGELFF.

Details on this clone: Other nucleotide sequences in the sample specify the same CDR3. The V call is TRBV14, the J call TRBJ2-5, with TRBD1 as a possible D gene (6 bases). Germline V gives CDR1 SGHDN, CDR2 FVKESK. Trimming took off 4 bases at V and 7 bases at J, with 16 bases between the two ends. The CDR3 is 14 residues long. CDR3 residues: CASSRIGGGGTQYF. Here the CDR3 DNA reads TGTGCCAGCAGCCGGATAGGGGGTGGAGGGACCCAGTACTTC. The full variable domain, its missing parts supplied by reference TRBV14 and TRBJ2-5, is EAGVTQFPSHSVIEKGQTVTLRCDPISGHDNLYWYRRVMGKEIKFLLHFVKESKQDESGMPNNRFLAERTGGTYSTLKVQPAELEDSGVYFCASSRIGGGGTQYFGPGTRLLVL.

CDR3 protein: CASSLKATGGRSSPLHF. CDR3 sequence (DNA): TGTGCCAGCAGCTTAAAGGCAACAGGGGGTAGATCTTCACCCCTCCACTTT. The chain links TRBV13 to TRBJ1-6; 8 positions match TRBD1. Per the germline V gene, CDR1 is PRHDT and CDR2 is FYEKMQ (reference sequence). V trimming: 2 bases; J trimming: 9 bases; junction bases outside the gene matches: 12. The CDR3 has 17 residues.

The chain couples TRBV28 to TRBJ1-2; the match to TRBD1 covers 7 bases. CDR1 is MDHEN and CDR2 is SYDVKM in the germline V gene. V shed 1 base, J shed 5 bases, and the junction held 16 bases outside the gene matches. CDR3 length: 18 residues. CDR3 residues: CASSLLSLITGEDYGYTF. CDR3 in DNA: TGTGCCAGCAGTTTATTAAGTCTTATTACAGGGGAAGATTATGGCTACACCTTC.

The chain couples TRBV29-1 to TRBJ2-7; 10 positions agree with TRBD1. CDR3 length: 12 residues. V was clipped by 6 bases and J by 4 bases; unmatched bases: 3. Germline CDR1 is SQVTM and CDR2 is ANQGSEA. This CDR3 reads CSVGQGGYEQYF. The CDR3 nucleotides are TGCAGCGTCGGACAGGGGGGGTACGAGCAGTACTTC.

The V call is TRBV27, the J call TRBJ1-5, with D maybe TRBD1 (5 bases). CDR1 is MNHEY and CDR2 is SMNVEV in the germline V gene (reference sequence). V lost 2 bases, J lost 1 base, and 12 bases lay in between. There are 16 residues in the CDR3. This CDR3 is CASSLTGGRSNQPQHF. The CDR3 region has the DNA TGTGCCAGCAGTTTAACGGGGGGTCGAAGCAATCAGCCCCAGCATTTT.

The chain joins TRBV27 to TRBJ2-5; no firm D call. Germline loops: CDR1 MNHEY, CDR2 SMNVEV (reference sequence). Between the trimmed V and J ends, which lost 6 bases and 1 base, there was a span of 15 bases. The length of the CDR3 is 15 residues. CDR3 sequence: CASRLSSVTQETQYF. CDR3 sequence (DNA): TGTGCCAGCAGATTGTCTTCGGTAACCCAAGAGACCCAGTACTTC.

The genes are TRBV6-1 and TRBJ1-3; D perhaps matches TRBD1 (5 bases). This CDR3 spans 12 amino acids. V dropped 8 bases and J dropped 2 bases, with 7 bases sitting between them. The V gene's germline CDR1 is MNHNS and CDR2 SASEGT. CDR3 region: CASDSAGNTIYF. The CDR3 region has the DNA TGTGCCAGCGACAGTGCTGGAAACACCATATATTTT.

In its sample, this clone was seen a few times. This sequence joins TRBV5-6 and TRBJ2-5; 12 nucleotides line up with TRBD2. Germline V CDR1 and CDR2: SGHDT, YYEEEE. This CDR3 has 17 residues. V gave up 0 bases and J gave up 4 bases; unmatched junction bases: 7. The CDR3 DNA reads as TGTGCCAGCAGCTTGGGACTAGCGGGAGTCAAAACAGAGACCCAGTACTTC. This encodes CASSLGLAGVKTETQYF. Supplemented by reference TRBV5-6 and TRBJ2-5, the full variable domain reads DAGVTQSPTHLIKTRGQQVTLRCSPKSGHDTVSWYQQALGQGPQFIFQYYEEEERQRGNFPDRFSGHQFPNYSSELNVNALLLGDSALYLCASSLGLAGVKTETQYFGPGTRLLVL.

The chain couples TRBV7-3 to TRBJ2-7; 16 bases match TRBD2. The J segment lost 5 bases and the V segment lost 5 bases, leaving 3 bases of the junction unmatched. CDR1 SGHTA and CDR2 FQGTGA come from the germline V gene. The CDR3 extends over 15 amino acids. The CDR3 DNA sequence: TGTGCCAGCAGCGTGGGACTAGCGGGGGGGAACGAGCAGTACTTC. It translates to CASSVGLAGGNEQYF.